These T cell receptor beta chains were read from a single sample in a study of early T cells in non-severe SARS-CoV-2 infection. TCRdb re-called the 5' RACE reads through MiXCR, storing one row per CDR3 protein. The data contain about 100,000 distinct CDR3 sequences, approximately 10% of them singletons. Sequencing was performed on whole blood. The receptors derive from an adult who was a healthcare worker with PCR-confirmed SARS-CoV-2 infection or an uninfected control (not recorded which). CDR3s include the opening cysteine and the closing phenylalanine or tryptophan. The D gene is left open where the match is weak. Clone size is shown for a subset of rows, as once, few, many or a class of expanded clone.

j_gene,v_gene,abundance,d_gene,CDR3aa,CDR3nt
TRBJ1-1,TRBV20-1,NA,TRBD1,CSARGQGMVAFF,TGCAGTGCCCGTGGACAGGGAATGGTAGCTTTCTTT
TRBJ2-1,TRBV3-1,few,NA,CASSPRVGKNEQFF,TGTGCCAGCAGCCCCCGGGTAGGGAAAAATGAGCAGTTCTTC
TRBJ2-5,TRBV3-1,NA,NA,CASSHELTGHQETQYF,TGTGCCAGCAGCCATGAACTCACGGGGCACCAAGAGACCCAGTACTTC
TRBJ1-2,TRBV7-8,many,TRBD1,CASSLGQGADYGYTF,TGTGCCAGCAGCTTAGGACAGGGGGCGGACTATGGCTACACCTTC
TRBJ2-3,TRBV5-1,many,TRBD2,CASSLEIGRDTQYF,TGCGCCAGCAGCTTGGAAATCGGGAGGGATACGCAGTATTTT
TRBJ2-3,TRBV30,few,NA,CAGRTFGGTDTQYF,TGTGCCGGCAGAACCTTCGGGGGAACAGATACGCAGTATTTT
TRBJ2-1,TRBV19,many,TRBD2,CASRGGSWSYNEQFF,TGTGCCAGTAGAGGCGGGAGTTGGTCTTACAATGAGCAGTTCTTC
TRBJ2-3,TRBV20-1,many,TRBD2,CSARSGTIHTDTQYF,TGCAGTGCTCGAAGCGGGACTATTCACACAGATACGCAGTATTTT
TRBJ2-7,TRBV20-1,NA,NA,CSASGHEQYF,TGCAGTGCTAGCGGCCACGAGCAGTACTTC
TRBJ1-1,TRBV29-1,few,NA,CSVSTGPNTEAFF,TGCAGCGTCTCAACGGGACCGAACACTGAAGCTTTCTTT
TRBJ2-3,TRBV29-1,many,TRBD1,CSKQGAGDTQYF,TGCAGCAAACAGGGGGCAGGGGATACGCAGTATTTT
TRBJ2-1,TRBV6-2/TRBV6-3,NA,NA,CASSLRRHNEQFF,TGTGCCAGCAGTTTGAGGCGGCACAATGAGCAGTTCTTC
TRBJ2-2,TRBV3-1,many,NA,CASSQDPRETRTGELFF,TGTGCCAGCAGCCAAGATCCCCGGGAAACTCGGACCGGGGAGCTGTTTTTT
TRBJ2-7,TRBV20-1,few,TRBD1,CSAHGTGGRSQYF,TGCAGTGCTCATGGGACAGGGGGCCGCTCCCAGTACTTC
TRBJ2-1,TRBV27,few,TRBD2,CASSLTGRGYNEQFF,TGTGCCAGCAGTTTAACCGGGAGGGGGTACAATGAGCAGTTCTTC
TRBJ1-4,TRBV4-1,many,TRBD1,CASSQVGTGGEKLFF,TGCGCCAGCAGCCAAGTGGGAACAGGGGGTGAAAAACTGTTTTTT
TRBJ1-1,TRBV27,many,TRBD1,CASSLSRDRAAFF,TGTGCCAGCAGTTTATCCCGGGACAGGGCCGCTTTCTTT